This T cell receptor (beta chain) was recovered during a study of blood T cell repertoires in COVID-19 (TCRdb year 2020). At the level of the whole study: Samples from collaborators originated in the United States, Italy and Spain and spanned both the acute and convalescent phases of COVID-19. The dataset comprised deeply sampled blood TCRbeta repertoires from subjects exposed to, actively infected with, or recovered from COVID-19. A de-identified subject ID, COVID-19 status, age in years and sex were almost always included in the sample metadata. The repertoires were made available in a free public database intended to serve as a resource for research on the immune response to SARS-CoV-2. The material from the prospective study consisted of cDNA or gDNA derived from T cells, B-cell-depleted T cells, or PBMCs. Samples were obtained from the ongoing ImmuneRACE study (first 160 participants) and from 1,254 subjects provided by 6 global collaborators. Where available, HLA class I and class II types were taken from metadata supplied by the sample provider and were not determined by assay-based typing.

From the germline V gene, CDR1 is MGHRA and CDR2 is YSYEKL. Including cysteine and phenylalanine, the CDR3 has 16 amino acids. The only DNA kept is the CDR3, 48 bases in frame from the first base. Ends trimmed: V by 0 bases, J by 0 bases; bases unmatched to a gene: 3. The immunoSEQ Assay, a bias-controlled multiplex PCR, was used to amplify TCRbeta CDR3 regions from genomic DNA. The study's own analysis went as follows. The number of nucleated cells in each sample was estimated by amplification of reference gene primers within the assay. Sequence reads were collapsed and filtered to measure the absolute abundance of every unique TCRbeta CDR3 rearrangement. For each sample, productive Simpson clonality was calculated as the square root of Simpson's diversity index across productive rearrangements. TCRdb stores this immuneACCESS table with in-frame sequences only. Part of the clones is absent; in the studies checked, under half of the shortfall reflects unresolved V genes, and no reason is known for the rest. V and J calls plus clone size are reproduced from that table; the DNA served to infer D and trimming. The sample includes around 100,000 clones, with about 87% observed a single time. The ten largest make up around 14% of the sample.

What the research found in general, with its limitations: How much clinical and demographic metadata was included differed by source and by participant, and the metadata was provided uncurated.

Regarding this clone: There is no known antigen for this receptor. The input lacks base qualities; no much larger clone sits a single base away.

Collaborating institutions collected whole blood in K2EDTA tubes following their own protocols. For TCRbeta analysis, collaborator samples were shipped as frozen whole blood, as isolated PBMCs, or as DNA extracted from either sample type. The sequencing input was peripheral blood. The rearranged segments are TRBV4-1 and TRBJ2-7, with 9 bases matching TRBD1. The sequence derives from a man aged 45-65 years with acute or convalescent COVID-19. The nucleotides are TGCGCCAGCAGCCAAGATCCGGGACAGGGCTCCTACGAGCAGTACTTC. Its protein reads: CASSQDPGQGSYEQYF.